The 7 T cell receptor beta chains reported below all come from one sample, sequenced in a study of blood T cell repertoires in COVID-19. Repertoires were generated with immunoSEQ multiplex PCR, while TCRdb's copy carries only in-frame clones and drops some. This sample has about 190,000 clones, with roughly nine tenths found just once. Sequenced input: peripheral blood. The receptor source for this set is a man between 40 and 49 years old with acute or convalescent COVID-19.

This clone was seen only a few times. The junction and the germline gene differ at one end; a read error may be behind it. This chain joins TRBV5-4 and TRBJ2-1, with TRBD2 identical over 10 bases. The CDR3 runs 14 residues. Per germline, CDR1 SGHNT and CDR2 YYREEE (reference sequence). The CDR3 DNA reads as TGTGCCAGCAGTCAGGGGACTAGCGCTAAGGGGTGGGTCTTC. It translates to CASSQGTSAKGWVF.

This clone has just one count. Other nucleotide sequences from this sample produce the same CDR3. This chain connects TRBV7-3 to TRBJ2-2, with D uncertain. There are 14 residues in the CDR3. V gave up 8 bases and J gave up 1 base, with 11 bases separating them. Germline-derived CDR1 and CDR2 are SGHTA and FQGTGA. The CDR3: CASSLLRNTGELFF. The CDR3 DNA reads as TGTGCCAGCTCCCTCCTGCGGAACACCGGGGAGCTGTTTTTT. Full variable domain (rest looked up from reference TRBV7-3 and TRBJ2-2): GAGVSQTPSNKVTEKGKYVELRCDPISGHTALYWYRQSLGQGPEFLIYFQGTGAADDSGLPNDRFFAVRPEGSVSTLKIQRTERGDSAVYLCASSLLRNTGELFFGEGSRLTVL.

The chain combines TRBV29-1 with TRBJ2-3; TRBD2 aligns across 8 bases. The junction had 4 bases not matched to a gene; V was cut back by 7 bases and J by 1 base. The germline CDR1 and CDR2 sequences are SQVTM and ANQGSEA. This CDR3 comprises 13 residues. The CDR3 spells CSGRAGGTDTQYF. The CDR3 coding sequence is TGCAGCGGTAGAGCGGGGGGCACAGATACGCAGTATTTT.

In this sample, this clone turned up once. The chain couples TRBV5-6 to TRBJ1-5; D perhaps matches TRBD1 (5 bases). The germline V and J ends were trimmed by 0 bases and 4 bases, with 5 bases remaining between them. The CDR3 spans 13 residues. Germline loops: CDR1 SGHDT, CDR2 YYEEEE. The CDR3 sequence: CASSLDRNQPQHF. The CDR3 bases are TGTGCCAGCAGCTTGGACAGGAATCAGCCCCAGCATTTT.

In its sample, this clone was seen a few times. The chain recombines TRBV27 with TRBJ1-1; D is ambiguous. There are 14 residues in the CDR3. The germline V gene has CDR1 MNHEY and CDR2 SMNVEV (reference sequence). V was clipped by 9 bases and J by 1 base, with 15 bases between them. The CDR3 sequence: CASNEWTSNTEAFF. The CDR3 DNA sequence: TGTGCCAGTAATGAGTGGACTTCGAACACTGAAGCTTTCTTT.

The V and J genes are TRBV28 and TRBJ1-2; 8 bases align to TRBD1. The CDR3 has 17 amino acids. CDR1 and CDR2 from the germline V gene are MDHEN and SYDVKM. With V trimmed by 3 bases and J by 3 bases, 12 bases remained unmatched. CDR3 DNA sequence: TGTGCCAGCAGTTTTTTGGACAGGGCGAGTCTGTACTATGGCTACACCTTC. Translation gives CASSFLDRASLYYGYTF.

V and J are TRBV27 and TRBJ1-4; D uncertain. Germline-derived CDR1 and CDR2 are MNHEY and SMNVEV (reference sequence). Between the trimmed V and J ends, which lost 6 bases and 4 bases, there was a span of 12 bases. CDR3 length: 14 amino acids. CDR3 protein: CASSRSGFNEKLFF. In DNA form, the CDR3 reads TGTGCCAGCAGCCGATCGGGATTTAATGAAAAACTGTTTTTT. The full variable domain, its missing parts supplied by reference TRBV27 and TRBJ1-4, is EAQVTQNPRYLITVTGKKLTVTCSQNMNHEYMSWYRQDPGLGLRQIYYSMNVEVTDKGDVPEGYKVSRKEKRNFPLILESPSPNQTSLYFCASSRSGFNEKLFFGSGTQLSVL.